These 30 T cell receptor beta chains came from one sample sequenced in a study of T cell changes during pregnancy in multiple sclerosis. Profiled with immunoSEQ multiplex PCR; TCRdb holds only in-frame clones, not every one. Among approximately 50,000 clones listed, 80% to 95% were seen once. Material: CD4+ T cells from peripheral blood mononuclear cells, obtained after pregnancy. Receptor source: a female donor with multiple sclerosis, enrolled in a pregnancy study.

The chain combines TRBV5-1 with TRBJ1-1, with 7 bases identical to TRBD1. The germline V gene has CDR1 SGHRS and CDR2 YFSETQ. The CDR3 covers 16 residues. V was clipped by 0 bases and J by 2 bases; unmatched bases: 7. As DNA, the CDR3 is TGCGCCAGCAGCTTGGAAGGGACAGCCCGAAACACTGAAGCTTTCTTT. Residues: CASSLEGTARNTEAFF.

The chain recombines TRBV5-1 with TRBJ2-2; weak D call: TRBD1 (7 bases). From germline, CDR1 is SGHRS and CDR2 YFSETQ. Trimming stripped 6 bases from V and 6 bases from J, with 18 bases between. The CDR3 loop spans 15 amino acids. The CDR3 reads CASNYETGRSGELFF. In nucleotides, the CDR3 is TGCGCCAGCAATTACGAGACAGGGAGGTCCGGGGAGCTGTTTTTT.

This rearrangement joins TRBV4-1 to TRBJ1-2, with D tentatively TRBD1 (5 bases). V shed 1 base and J shed 4 bases, with 10 bases lying between them. Germline CDR1 is MGHRA and CDR2 is YSYEKL. This CDR3 has 14 residues. The CDR3: CASSQVDSPYGYTF. The DNA for the CDR3 is TGCGCCAGCAGCCAAGTCGACAGCCCCTATGGCTACACCTTC.

This chain uses TRBV9 with TRBJ1-2, with D unclear. V dropped 0 bases and J dropped 4 bases, with 13 bases sitting between them. The CDR3 is 15 residues long. CDR1 and CDR2 from the germline V gene are SGDLS and YYNGEE. CDR3 DNA: TGTGCCAGCAGCGTAGCAGCGGGAACCAGCTATGGCTACACCTTC. Amino acid sequence: CASSVAAGTSYGYTF.

This clone came up once. The CDR3 here is CASAVAGANVLTF. CDR3 in DNA: TGTGCCAGCGCAGTAGCCGGGGCCAACGTCCTGACTTTC. The gene calls are TRBV6-1 and TRBJ2-6; no firm D call. CDR1 and CDR2 from the germline V gene are MNHNS and SASEGT. V lost 8 bases, J lost 4 bases, and 9 bases lay in between. This CDR3 has 13 amino acids.

The J gene is TRBJ1-3, the V gene TRBV27, with 7 bases identical to TRBD1. From germline, CDR1 is MNHEY and CDR2 SMNVEV (reference sequence). The J segment lost 4 bases and the V segment lost 6 bases, leaving 9 bases of the junction unmatched. This CDR3 has 15 amino acids. The CDR3 coding sequence is TGTGCCAGCAGCAGAACAGGGGTCTCAGGAAACACCATATATTTT. Translated, it gives CASSRTGVSGNTIYF.

This clone is a singleton in its sample. The CDR3 DNA is TGTGCCAGCAGCGCTGGGACAGAAGCTAACTATGGCTACACCTTC. It translates to CASSAGTEANYGYTF. V and J are TRBV5-4 and TRBJ1-2; 7 bases fit TRBD1. The trim removed 4 bases at V and 0 bases at J, leaving 6 bases unmatched. Germline CDR1 reads SGHNT; CDR2 reads YYREEE (reference sequence). CDR3 length: 15 amino acids.

The chain is built from TRBV27 and TRBJ2-4, with TRBD1 identical over 7 bases. The CDR3 has 14 residues. The V segment lost 4 bases and the J segment 8 bases; nucleotides outside the gene matches: 8. CDR1 is MNHEY and CDR2 is SMNVEV in the germline V gene (reference sequence). CDR3 loop: CASSSPEQGDIQYF. The CDR3 region has the DNA TGTGCCAGCAGTTCCCCAGAGCAGGGGGACATTCAGTACTTC.

The chain is built from TRBV6-5 and TRBJ1-2; D perhaps matches TRBD1 (5 bases). The CDR3 covers 14 residues. Per germline, CDR1 MNHEY and CDR2 SVGAGI. The germline V and J ends were trimmed by 0 bases and 8 bases, with 13 bases remaining between them. The CDR3 is CASSYSARVGGYTF. As DNA, the CDR3 is TGTGCCAGCAGTTACTCGGCCAGGGTAGGCGGCTACACCTTC.

The chain joins TRBV27 to TRBJ1-2; 8 nucleotides line up with TRBD1. The J segment lost 6 bases and the V segment lost 3 bases, leaving 12 bases of the junction unmatched. This CDR3 is built from 16 residues. From germline, CDR1 is MNHEY and CDR2 SMNVEV (reference sequence). CDR3: CASSFSGGQGPDGYTF. The DNA of the CDR3 is TGTGCCAGCAGTTTCTCGGGCGGACAGGGTCCAGATGGCTACACCTTC.

The chain couples TRBV9 to TRBJ2-1; 10 bases are shared with TRBD2. This CDR3 has 14 residues. Unmatched junction bases numbered 1, after V lost 2 bases and J lost 5 bases. The germline V gene has CDR1 SGDLS and CDR2 YYNGEE. The DNA of the CDR3 is TGTGCCAGCAGCGTTACTAGCGGGAACAATGAGCAGTTCTTC. It is translated as CASSVTSGNNEQFF. Variable domain in full (rest from reference TRBV9 and TRBJ2-1): DSGVTQTPKHLITATGQRVTLRCSPRSGDLSVYWYQQSLDQGLQFLIQYYNGEERAKGNILERFSAQQFPDLHSELNLSSLELGDSALYFCASSVTSGNNEQFFGPGTRLTVL.

In its sample, this clone was seen a few times. The chain joins TRBV4-2 to TRBJ2-1; 11 bases are shared with TRBD2. Germline assignment: CDR1 LGHNA and CDR2 YNFKEQ. The CDR3 runs 16 residues. V was pared by 3 bases and J by 9 bases, with 10 bases of the junction left unmatched. CDR3 loop: CASSHATSGSGGEQFF. CDR3 bases: TGTGCCAGCAGCCACGCTACTAGCGGGAGCGGGGGTGAGCAGTTCTTC.

The chain uses TRBV5-1 and TRBJ2-4; 9 bases map to TRBD2. This CDR3 is 16 amino acids long. V dropped 4 bases and J dropped 5; count of bases not matched to a gene: 10. CDR1 and CDR2 (germline): SGHRS, YFSETQ. In DNA, the CDR3 is TGCGCCAGCAGCCCATTGGTAGCGGGAGTTGAAAACATTCAGTACTTC. The encoded protein is CASSPLVAGVENIQYF.

This chain joins TRBV14 and TRBJ2-3; TRBD1 aligns across 7 bases. Germline CDR1 is SGHDN and CDR2 is FVKESK. The CDR3 runs 15 residues. V lost 3 bases to trimming and J lost 2 bases; unmatched junction nucleotides: 5. The CDR3 sequence is CASSHRDSTTDTQYF. CDR3 coding DNA: TGTGCCAGCAGCCATAGGGACAGTACCACAGATACGCAGTATTTT.

DNA of the CDR3: TGTGCCAGCAGGAAGACAGGGCTGAACACTGAAGCTTTCTTT. It specifies CASRKTGLNTEAFF. The chain has TRBV27 and TRBJ1-1, with TRBD1 matching over 7 bases. V was clipped by 6 bases and J by 0 bases; unmatched bases: 4. CDR3 length: 14 residues. Germline V gene sequence: CDR1 MNHEY, CDR2 SMNVEV (reference sequence).

This clone was counted between two and nine times. In nucleotides, the CDR3 is TGTGCCACAAAGGCCCTAGCGGGATGGGATGAGCAGTACTTC. It yields the protein CATKALAGWDEQYF. This rearrangement joins TRBV10-3 to TRBJ2-7, with 9 bases fitting TRBD2. V lost 10 bases to trimming and J lost 7 bases; unmatched junction nucleotides: 14. This CDR3 region has 14 residues. The germline V gene encodes CDR1 ENHRY and CDR2 SYGVKD.

The rearrangement links TRBV6-1 to TRBJ2-3; 11 bases match TRBD2. The germline V gene has CDR1 MNHNS and CDR2 SASEGT. The CDR3 runs to 19 residues. J was trimmed by 2 bases and V by 4 bases; bases with no gene match: 14. CDR3 protein: CASSAPGSGRAGITDTQYF. The CDR3 nucleotides read TGTGCCAGCAGTGCCCCGGGTAGCGGGAGGGCCGGGATCACAGATACGCAGTATTTT.

V and J are TRBV9 and TRBJ2-2, with D perhaps matching TRBD2 (6 bases). From germline, CDR1 is SGDLS and CDR2 YYNGEE. Trimming pared 3 bases from V and 3 bases from J, leaving 12 bases between. The CDR3 is 15 amino acids. The CDR3 bases are TGTGCCAGCAGCGCTAGCGAACGATACACCGGGGAGCTGTTTTTT. Protein product: CASSASERYTGELFF.

The gene calls are TRBV21-1 and TRBJ2-7; the listed D gene, TRBD2, was not tested against the DNA. TRBV21-1 is a documented pseudogene. CDR3 size: 16 residues. For the CDR3, the DNA is TGTGCCAGCAGCAAAGCGAGAGGGAGAAGCTCCTACGAGCAGTACTTC. Amino acid sequence: CASSKARGRSSYEQYF.

The chain recombines TRBV5-6 with TRBJ2-5, with D possibly TRBD1 on 6 matching bases. Deletions cut 0 bases from V and 5 bases from J, with 17 bases between. Looked up from germline, CDR1 is SGHDT and CDR2 is YYEEEE. CDR3 length: 16 amino acids. CDR3: CASSLAGAGIRETQYF. For the CDR3, the DNA is TGTGCCAGCAGCTTGGCAGGGGCGGGTATACGGGAGACCCAGTACTTC. The full variable domain, its missing parts supplied by reference TRBV5-6 and TRBJ2-5, is DAGVTQSPTHLIKTRGQQVTLRCSPKSGHDTVSWYQQALGQGPQFIFQYYEEEERQRGNFPDRFSGHQFPNYSSELNVNALLLGDSALYLCASSLAGAGIRETQYFGPGTRLLVL.

V usage is TRBV10-1 and J usage is TRBJ2-7; the match to TRBD1 covers 12 bases. The CDR3 loop spans 15 amino acids. The germline gives CDR1 WNHNN, CDR2 SYGVQD (reference sequence). After removal of 3 bases from V and 7 bases from J, the junction contained 7 bases not matched to a gene. CDR3 sequence: CASSDPGQGAGEQYF. The CDR3 DNA is TGCGCCAGCAGTGATCCGGGACAGGGGGCTGGAGAGCAGTACTTC.

The V gene is TRBV29-1, the J gene TRBJ1-3, with TRBD1 matching over 9 bases. V was clipped by 3 bases and J by 2 bases; unmatched bases: 14. This CDR3 contains 18 residues. Germline lookup yields CDR1 SQVTM and CDR2 ANQGSEA. The CDR3: CSVEEIVGQGFTGNTIYF. The CDR3 nucleotides read TGCAGCGTTGAGGAGATTGTTGGACAGGGGTTCACTGGAAACACCATATATTTT.

The J gene is TRBJ2-3, the V gene TRBV27; the D is unclear. Germline V gives CDR1 MNHEY, CDR2 SMNVEV (reference sequence). Deletions cut 0 bases from V and 0 bases from J, with 16 bases between. The CDR3 spans 18 residues. For the CDR3, the DNA is TGTGCCAGCAGTTTATCCAAGGTCAGCGACCGTAGCACAGATACGCAGTATTTT. Protein: CASSLSKVSDRSTDTQYF.

The chain uses TRBV28 and TRBJ1-4; D unclear. V shed 7 bases and J shed 4 bases, with 7 bases lying between them. This CDR3 contains 12 residues. Germline loops: CDR1 MDHEN, CDR2 SYDVKM. The CDR3 spells CASKRSNEKLFF. For the CDR3, the DNA is TGTGCCAGCAAGAGGAGTAATGAAAAACTGTTTTTT.

The chain's CDR3 is CASSERQGSGNTIYF. The CDR3 DNA is TGTGCCAGCTCAGAAAGACAGGGTTCTGGAAACACCATATATTTT. The chain is built from TRBV18 and TRBJ1-3, with 7 bases identical to TRBD1. This CDR3 has 15 amino acids. The germline V gene has CDR1 KGHSH and CDR2 LQKENI. J was trimmed by 1 base and V by 5 bases; bases with no gene match: 5.

J is TRBJ2-7 and V is TRBV2, with D unresolved. The V gene's germline CDR1 is SNHLY and CDR2 FYNNEI. This CDR3 region has 14 residues. V was shortened by 5 bases and J by 0 bases, with 11 bases between the two germline ends. DNA of the CDR3: TGTGCCAGCAGTATTTCAGGATCCTCCTACGAGCAGTACTTC. Its translation is CASSISGSSYEQYF.

J is TRBJ2-5 and V is TRBV7-2; 9 bases agree with TRBD1. CDR1 and CDR2 (germline): SGHTA, FQGNSA. This CDR3 is 14 amino acids long. The ends lost 4 bases at V and 5 bases at J; junction bases unmatched: 5. CDR3: CASSSRTGAETQYF. The CDR3 DNA sequence: TGTGCCAGCAGCTCACGGACAGGGGCGGAGACCCAGTACTTC.

The V call is TRBV7-9, the J call TRBJ1-3, with D perhaps TRBD1 (5 bases). CDR1 and CDR2 (germline): SEHNR, FQNEAQ (reference sequence). The V gene lost 5 bases and the J gene lost 0 bases, with 17 bases spanning the gap. The CDR3 has 17 residues. In DNA form, the CDR3 reads TGTGCCAGCAGCCCTCGCGGGGAGGGGAGCTCTGGAAACACCATATATTTT. This codes for CASSPRGEGSSGNTIYF.

V gene TRBV19 combines with J gene TRBJ2-3; TRBD2 matches at 12 bases. CDR1 is LNHDA, CDR2 SQIVND, per germline (reference sequence). V lost 8 bases, J lost 5 bases, and 11 bases stayed unmatched. The length of the CDR3 is 16 residues. This CDR3 reads CASSPLPGLAGDTQYF. Here the CDR3 DNA reads TGTGCCAGTTCCCCACTCCCGGGACTAGCGGGAGATACGCAGTATTTT.

V usage is TRBV19 and J usage is TRBJ2-6; D may be TRBD1 (5 bases). The V end was cut by 4 bases, the J end by 2 bases, with 9 bases between. This CDR3 contains 15 residues. Germline loops: CDR1 LNHDA, CDR2 SQIVND (reference sequence). CDR3 loop: CASSKGSPGANVLTF. In nucleotides, the CDR3 is TGTGCCAGTAGTAAGGGGTCCCCTGGGGCCAACGTCCTGACTTTC. Filled out from reference TRBV19 and TRBJ2-6, the complete variable domain reads DGGITQSPKYLFRKEGQNVTLSCEQNLNHDAMYWYRQDPGQGLRLIYYSQIVNDFQKGDIAEGYSVSREKKESFPLTVTSAQKNPTAFYLCASSKGSPGANVLTFGAGSRLTVL.